This passage covers 9 T cell receptor beta chains from one sample sequenced in a study of T-cell reconstitution after alpha-beta-depleted transplantation in children. The authors prepared the TCRbeta library with unique molecular identifiers. TCRdb re-called the PCR reads with MiXCR, one entry per CDR3 protein. The sample records 250,000 to 300,000 distinct CDR3 sequences, roughly a tenth being singletons. Sequenced material: PBMCs, taken before TCRalphabeta/CD19-depleted stem cell transplant. The receptors derive from a boy in the first two years of life with acute myeloid leukemia, due to receive a stem cell transplant.

A few counts support this clonotype. CDR3 loop: CAIRITGNMNTEAFF. DNA of the CDR3: TGTGCCATACGCATTACAGGGAATATGAACACTGAAGCTTTCTTT. This chain joins TRBV10-3 and TRBJ1-1; weak D call: TRBD1 (6 bases). The CDR3 has 15 amino acids. Trimming left V 9 bases short and J 0 bases short, with 17 bases between. Germline lookup yields CDR1 ENHRY and CDR2 SYGVKD.

There are a few counts of this clonotype. V gene TRBV5-1 combines with J gene TRBJ1-1, with no clear D. Trimming stripped 7 bases from V and 0 bases from J, with 7 bases between. Germline V gene data show CDR1 as SGHRS and CDR2 as YFSETQ. The CDR3 sequence is 12 residues long. The DNA for the CDR3 is TGCGCCAGCGGACCAGTGAACACTGAAGCTTTCTTT. Translated: CASGPVNTEAFF.

This clonotype was counted many times. J is TRBJ2-7 and V is TRBV11-2, with TRBD2 identical over 7 bases. The CDR3 is 15 residues long. The germline gives CDR1 SGHAT, CDR2 FQNNGV. The V segment lost 1 base and the J segment 1 base; nucleotides outside the gene matches: 4. The CDR3, as DNA: TGTGCCAGCAGCTTAGGTCGCGGGAGATCCTACGAGCAGTACTTC. Protein product: CASSLGRGRSYEQYF. The full variable domain, rest sourced from reference TRBV11-2 and TRBJ2-7, is EAGVAQSPRYKIIEKRQSVAFWCNPISGHATLYWYQQILGQGPKLLIQFQNNGVVDDSQLPKDRFSAERLKGVDSTLKIQPAKLEDSAVYLCASSLGRGRSYEQYFGPGTRLTVT.

This clonotype was picked up many times. The V and J genes are TRBV24-1 and TRBJ2-3; D uncertain. Between the trimmed V and J ends, which lost 4 bases and 1 base, there was a span of 11 bases. The CDR3 extends over 15 amino acids. Germline CDR1 KGHDR, CDR2 SFDVKD. The CDR3 nucleotides read TGTGCCACCAGTGACCCTCGGACGGGCACAGATACGCAGTATTTT. It codes for CATSDPRTGTDTQYF.

This clonotype was counted many times. The V call is TRBV7-2, the J call TRBJ1-5, with D hard to call. The germline V gene has CDR1 SGHTA and CDR2 FQGNSA. With 0 bases removed from V and 5 bases from J, the gap between germline ends came to 5 bases. The CDR3 spans 13 residues. The CDR3 here is CASSLALDQPQHF. The DNA of the CDR3 is TGTGCCAGCAGCTTAGCACTAGATCAGCCCCAGCATTTT.

This clonotype was seen only a few times. The rearrangement uses TRBV7-9 and TRBJ1-6; D ambiguous. Per the germline V gene, CDR1 is SEHNR and CDR2 is FQNEAQ (reference sequence). V was shortened by 1 base and J by 10 bases, with 8 bases between the two germline ends. The CDR3 extends over 13 amino acids. Here the CDR3 reads CASSLERASPLHF. The CDR3 nucleotides are TGTGCCAGCAGCTTAGAGCGGGCCTCACCCCTCCACTTT.

This clonotype was seen many times. This chain uses TRBV5-5 with TRBJ2-7, with a tentative D call TRBD2 (5 bases). CDR3 length: 12 residues. Trimming removed 4 bases from V and 9 bases from J, with 14 bases in between. Germline V gene lookup returns CDR1 SGHKS and CDR2 YYEKEE (reference sequence). Here the CDR3 reads CASSHGLAMQYF. CDR3 nucleotides: TGTGCCAGCAGCCATGGACTGGCTATGCAGTACTTC.

The rearrangement joins TRBV28 to TRBJ1-4; D unresolved. Germline V gene data show CDR1 as MDHEN and CDR2 as SYDVKM. The CDR3 length is 14 residues. Trimming removed 3 bases at V and 5 bases at J, with 10 bases between. CDR3 in amino acids: CASSFVNGNEKLFF. The CDR3 DNA reads as TGTGCCAGCAGTTTTGTCAACGGCAATGAAAAACTGTTTTTT.

This clonotype showed up many times. The chain carries TRBV5-1 and TRBJ2-7; 7 bases are shared with TRBD2. Germline CDR1 is SGHRS and CDR2 is YFSETQ. Trimming removed 5 bases from V and 4 bases from J; junction bases left unmatched: 9. The CDR3 length is 14 residues. The CDR3 DNA is TGCGCCAGCAGGCCGGGGGGTGTGGAATACGAGCAGTACTTC. Protein: CASRPGGVEYEQYF.